Sequencing of this T cell receptor (beta chain) was carried out in a study of blood T cell repertoires in COVID-19. Study-level background: Samples representing acute and convalescent COVID-19 were sourced from the United States, Italy and Spain.

The table came from immunoSEQ multiplex PCR; TCRdb's copy has only in-frame clones and leaves some out. The sample has about 310,000 clones, about 87% seen once; the top ten hold 1.3%. This clone was counted once. The sequence was collected from a man in his 70s with acute or convalescent COVID-19. Sequencing was performed on peripheral blood.

The CDR3 here is CASSQGLAGPNTGELFF. In DNA form, the CDR3 reads TGCGCCAGCAGCCAGGGACTAGCGGGGCCGAACACCGGGGAGCTGTTTTTT. The genes are TRBV4-3 and TRBJ2-2, with 13 nucleotides matching TRBD2. CDR3 length equals 17 residues. CDR1 is LGHNA, CDR2 YSLEER, per germline. The trim removed 3 bases at V and 0 bases at J, leaving 1 base unmatched.